This is a list of T cell receptor beta chains from one sample in a study of technical replicates of blood from a few donors. Measured with immunoSEQ multiplex PCR; TCRdb has only the in-frame clones, and not every one. The repertoire holds about 85,000 clones, with around 94% as singletons. Source material: T cells isolated from PBMCs. These receptors were collected from a human donor in good health. Both conserved end residues are part of each CDR3. Each record gives: CDR3 DNA, CDR3 protein, clone size, V gene, J gene, D gene. D genes are given only for firm matches. Expanded clones get a size class; other rows say once, few or many, or leave the size out.

CDR3 DNA: TGCGCCAGCAGGATCAGGGGACCTGGGCCCCCCTTTTCAGCCAAACCAGTCCACGAGCAGTACTTC
CDR3 protein: CASRIRGPGPPFSAKPVHEQYF
clone size: -
V gene: TRBV5-1
J gene: TRBJ2-7
D gene: -

CDR3 DNA: TGTGCCTGGAGGAAGAGAAATGAGCAGTTCTTC
CDR3 protein: CAWRKRNEQFF
clone size: -
V gene: TRBV30
J gene: TRBJ2-1
D gene: -

CDR3 DNA: TGTGCCAGCAGTCAGACAGGGGTGAACACTGAAGCTTTCTTT
CDR3 protein: CASSQTGVNTEAFF
clone size: -
V gene: TRBV28
J gene: TRBJ1-1
D gene: TRBD1

CDR3 DNA: TGCGCCAGCAGTGGGGCCGCCACGGCCACAGATACGCAGTATTTT
CDR3 protein: CASSGAATATDTQYF
clone size: -
V gene: TRBV10-1
J gene: TRBJ2-3
D gene: -

CDR3 DNA: TGTGCCAGCAGTGAACCAGGAGGCGGGCAATATGGCTACACCTTC
CDR3 protein: CASSEPGGGQYGYTF
clone size: -
V gene: TRBV25-1
J gene: TRBJ1-2
D gene: -

CDR3 DNA: TGTGCCAGCAGCGGCACGACAGGGACTGGGGCCAACGTCCTGACTTTC
CDR3 protein: CASSGTTGTGANVLTF
clone size: -
V gene: TRBV9
J gene: TRBJ2-6
D gene: TRBD1

CDR3 DNA: TGTGCCAGCAGCCCTGTTTTCGATCAGGCCCAGCATTTT
CDR3 protein: CASSPVFDQAQHF
clone size: -
V gene: TRBV6-1
J gene: TRBJ1-5
D gene: -

CDR3 DNA: TGCGCCAGCAGCAAACTAGCGGGAGGCCTTAGCGACACCGGGGAGCTGTTTTTT
CDR3 protein: CASSKLAGGLSDTGELFF
clone size: once
V gene: TRBV5-1
J gene: TRBJ2-2
D gene: TRBD2

CDR3 DNA: TGTGCCAGCAGTATCCCTCGGGACAGGGGACACAATCAGCCCCAGCATTTT
CDR3 protein: CASSIPRDRGHNQPQHF
clone size: -
V gene: TRBV27
J gene: TRBJ1-5
D gene: TRBD1

CDR3 DNA: TGCGCCAGCGGGGGGACTAGCGGGGGGGCCAAAAGGTTCTTC
CDR3 protein: CASGGTSGGAKRFF
clone size: -
V gene: TRBV4-1
J gene: TRBJ2-1
D gene: TRBD2

CDR3 DNA: TGTGCCTGGACAGGATACAACACTGAAGCTTTCTTT
CDR3 protein: CAWTGYNTEAFF
clone size: -
V gene: TRBV30
J gene: TRBJ1-1
D gene: -

CDR3 DNA: TGTGCCAGTAGTGGAGACAGGGGTGGAGTCCTTAACTATGGCTACACCTTC
CDR3 protein: CASSGDRGGVLNYGYTF
clone size: -
V gene: TRBV19
J gene: TRBJ1-2
D gene: TRBD1

CDR3 DNA: TGTGCCAGCAGCCCGACCGGGACTAGCGGATCCTACGAGCAGTACTTC
CDR3 protein: CASSPTGTSGSYEQYF
clone size: -
V gene: TRBV9
J gene: TRBJ2-7
D gene: TRBD2

CDR3 DNA: TGTGCCAAAGAGGCCTTGAACACTGAAGCTTTCTTT
CDR3 protein: CAKEALNTEAFF
clone size: -
V gene: TRBV7-9
J gene: TRBJ1-1
D gene: -

CDR3 DNA: TGTGCCAGCAGCTTACTAGCCCACAATGAGCAGTTCTTC
CDR3 protein: CASSLLAHNEQFF
clone size: -
V gene: TRBV7-3
J gene: TRBJ2-1
D gene: -

CDR3 DNA: TGCGCCAGCAGCCAAGTTTTAACCCTAACTGAGCAGTTCTTC
CDR3 protein: CASSQVLTLTEQFF
clone size: -
V gene: TRBV4-1
J gene: TRBJ2-1
D gene: -

CDR3 DNA: TGTGCCAGCAGAGTCACCACAGGCTTAAACTATGGCTACACCTTC
CDR3 protein: CASRVTTGLNYGYTF
clone size: -
V gene: TRBV2
J gene: TRBJ1-2
D gene: -

CDR3 DNA: TGTGCCATCAGGCGGGCTAGCGCGAGCACAGATACGCAGTATTTT
CDR3 protein: CAIRRASASTDTQYF
clone size: -
V gene: TRBV10-3
J gene: TRBJ2-3
D gene: -

CDR3 DNA: TGTGCCAGCAGCTTGGAGTTGGTCGGACAGGGGCTCACCGGGGAGCTGTTTTTT
CDR3 protein: CASSLELVGQGLTGELFF
clone size: once
V gene: TRBV5-5
J gene: TRBJ2-2
D gene: TRBD1

CDR3 DNA: TGCGCCAGCAGCTTGGTACAGGGAGAGCAGTTCTTC
CDR3 protein: CASSLVQGEQFF
clone size: -
V gene: TRBV5-1
J gene: TRBJ2-1
D gene: -

CDR3 DNA: TGTGCCAGCAGTGGGAGGACTCGGGGGGCCCTCCGGGCTTTCTTT
CDR3 protein: CASSGRTRGALRAFF
clone size: -
V gene: TRBV2
J gene: TRBJ1-1
D gene: -

CDR3 DNA: TGTGCCAGCAGCTTCCAACAGGCCGCCTACAATGAGCAGTTCTTC
CDR3 protein: CASSFQQAAYNEQFF
clone size: -
V gene: TRBV7-9
J gene: TRBJ2-1
D gene: -

CDR3 DNA: TGTGCCAGCAGCCCAGCGGGACTGGGGACCCAGTACTTC
CDR3 protein: CASSPAGLGTQYF
clone size: -
V gene: TRBV28
J gene: TRBJ2-5
D gene: TRBD2

CDR3 DNA: TGTGCCAGCAGCTTAGACGCGAACTCCTACAATGAGCAGTTCTTC
CDR3 protein: CASSLDANSYNEQFF
clone size: -
V gene: TRBV13
J gene: TRBJ2-1
D gene: -

CDR3 DNA: TGCGCCAGCAGTGCCGGGGGGCCTTCTACCTACGAGCAGTACTTC
CDR3 protein: CASSAGGPSTYEQYF
clone size: -
V gene: TRBV10-1
J gene: TRBJ2-7
D gene: -

CDR3 DNA: TGTGCCAGTAGTATAGATGGTGGCGGGACTGAAGCTTTCTTT
CDR3 protein: CASSIDGGGTEAFF
clone size: -
V gene: TRBV19
J gene: TRBJ1-1
D gene: -

CDR3 DNA: TGCGCCAGCACCTTTGGGACAGGAGACCTCTATGGCTACACCTTC
CDR3 protein: CASTFGTGDLYGYTF
clone size: -
V gene: TRBV10-1
J gene: TRBJ1-2
D gene: TRBD1

CDR3 DNA: TGTGCCAGCAGTTACCAAAGCCAGCCCCAGCATTTT
CDR3 protein: CASSYQSQPQHF
clone size: -
V gene: TRBV6-6
J gene: TRBJ1-5
D gene: -

CDR3 DNA: TGTGCCACCCTAATTACAGGGGGGAACACTGAAGCTTTCTTT
CDR3 protein: CATLITGGNTEAFF
clone size: -
V gene: TRBV27
J gene: TRBJ1-1
D gene: TRBD1

CDR3 DNA: TGCGCCAGCAGCCCCTGGGACAGGAAAGAGACCCAGTACTTC
CDR3 protein: CASSPWDRKETQYF
clone size: once
V gene: TRBV5-1
J gene: TRBJ2-5
D gene: TRBD1

CDR3 DNA: TGTGCCAGTAGTGTGACAGCAACCTACGAGCAGTACTTC
CDR3 protein: CASSVTATYEQYF
clone size: -
V gene: TRBV19
J gene: TRBJ2-7
D gene: -

CDR3 DNA: TGTGCCAGCAGCCAACCGGGATTCTTTGGAAACACCATATATTTT
CDR3 protein: CASSQPGFFGNTIYF
clone size: -
V gene: TRBV14
J gene: TRBJ1-3
D gene: -

CDR3 DNA: TGCGCCAGCAGCTTGTCACCGCAGGGTGTTCCCTTGGACTACACCTTC
CDR3 protein: CASSLSPQGVPLDYTF
clone size: -
V gene: TRBV5-1
J gene: TRBJ1-2
D gene: -

CDR3 DNA: TGTGCCAGCAGCTTAGGCGGGGGGGCGCGCTATGGCTACACCTTC
CDR3 protein: CASSLGGGARYGYTF
clone size: -
V gene: TRBV11-2
J gene: TRBJ1-2
D gene: -

CDR3 DNA: TGTGCCAGCAGTCATGTCTACGAGCAGTACTTC
CDR3 protein: CASSHVYEQYF
clone size: -
V gene: TRBV7-9
J gene: TRBJ2-7
D gene: -

CDR3 DNA: TGCGCCAGCAGCTTGCAGGGGCGAGGAGAGACCCAGTACTTC
CDR3 protein: CASSLQGRGETQYF
clone size: -
V gene: TRBV5-1
J gene: TRBJ2-5
D gene: -

CDR3 DNA: TGTGCCACCAGCAGAGATCGGGGTTCTGGGGCCAACGTCCTGACTTTC
CDR3 protein: CATSRDRGSGANVLTF
clone size: -
V gene: TRBV15
J gene: TRBJ2-6
D gene: -

CDR3 DNA: TGCGCCAGCAGCTTGACAGATACAGATACGCAGTATTTT
CDR3 protein: CASSLTDTDTQYF
clone size: -
V gene: TRBV5-1
J gene: TRBJ2-3
D gene: -

CDR3 DNA: TGCGCCAGCAAAGAGGAAAGTGCTAACTCTGGGGCCAACGTCCTGACTTTC
CDR3 protein: CASKEESANSGANVLTF
clone size: -
V gene: TRBV4-1
J gene: TRBJ2-6
D gene: -

CDR3 DNA: TGCGCCAGCAGCCAGGCACAGGTACTGGGGGAGCAGTACTTC
CDR3 protein: CASSQAQVLGEQYF
clone size: -
V gene: TRBV4-1
J gene: TRBJ2-7
D gene: -

CDR3 DNA: TGTGCCAGCAGCCGAGGACTGTATAAAAAAGAGACCCAGTACTTC
CDR3 protein: CASSRGLYKKETQYF
clone size: once
V gene: TRBV11-2
J gene: TRBJ2-5
D gene: -

CDR3 DNA: TGTGCCAGCTCCACAGGGTATGGCTACACCTTC
CDR3 protein: CASSTGYGYTF
clone size: -
V gene: TRBV18
J gene: TRBJ1-2
D gene: -

CDR3 DNA: TGTGCCAGCAGTTCCGTTAACACCGGGGAGCTGTTTTTT
CDR3 protein: CASSSVNTGELFF
clone size: -
V gene: TRBV6-6
J gene: TRBJ2-2
D gene: -

CDR3 DNA: TGTGCCAGCAGTGGCCGGGAGAACTATGGCTACACCTTC
CDR3 protein: CASSGRENYGYTF
clone size: -
V gene: TRBV6-5
J gene: TRBJ1-2
D gene: -

CDR3 DNA: TGTGCCAGCAGCTTGGCCGCGACATGGGCCTCACCCCTCCACTTT
CDR3 protein: CASSLAATWASPLHF
clone size: -
V gene: TRBV5-4
J gene: TRBJ1-6
D gene: -

CDR3 DNA: TGTGCCAGCAGCTTAGGGGATGCGGGCTATGGCTACACCTTC
CDR3 protein: CASSLGDAGYGYTF
clone size: -
V gene: TRBV7-9
J gene: TRBJ1-2
D gene: -

CDR3 DNA: TGTGCCAGCAGCTTAGTCAGGGAATCCCACGAGCAGTACTTC
CDR3 protein: CASSLVRESHEQYF
clone size: -
V gene: TRBV7-6
J gene: TRBJ2-7
D gene: -

CDR3 DNA: TGTGCCAGCAGCCCATCGGGGGAGGGGATGTGGCCCCAGCATTTT
CDR3 protein: CASSPSGEGMWPQHF
clone size: -
V gene: TRBV27
J gene: TRBJ1-5
D gene: -

CDR3 DNA: TGTGCCAGCAGTGCAGACCGACAGGGAAACACTGAAGCTTTCTTT
CDR3 protein: CASSADRQGNTEAFF
clone size: -
V gene: TRBV2
J gene: TRBJ1-1
D gene: TRBD1

CDR3 DNA: TGTGCCAGCAGGATTGACAGGGGGCTCTACATACCTGGGGCCAACGTCCTGACTTTC
CDR3 protein: CASRIDRGLYIPGANVLTF
clone size: -
V gene: TRBV2
J gene: TRBJ2-6
D gene: TRBD1

CDR3 DNA: TGTGCCTGGAGTCTGGGAGGGGTCTATGGCTACACCTTC
CDR3 protein: CAWSLGGVYGYTF
clone size: -
V gene: TRBV30
J gene: TRBJ1-2
D gene: -

CDR3 DNA: TGCGCCAGCAGCTTGCCGGGACAGGGACGAGGCTACACCTTC
CDR3 protein: CASSLPGQGRGYTF
clone size: -
V gene: TRBV5-1
J gene: TRBJ1-2
D gene: TRBD1

CDR3 DNA: TGTGCCAGCAGCTTCGGGACAGCGAACACTGAAGCTTTCTTT
CDR3 protein: CASSFGTANTEAFF
clone size: -
V gene: TRBV5-6
J gene: TRBJ1-1
D gene: TRBD1

CDR3 DNA: TGTGCCACCACGTGGACAGGACAGTCTGGAAACACCATATATTTT
CDR3 protein: CATTWTGQSGNTIYF
clone size: -
V gene: TRBV10-3
J gene: TRBJ1-3
D gene: TRBD1

CDR3 DNA: TGTGCCAGCAGCCCATCAAATGGCGGGAGACTTGTTCAGCCCCAGCATTTT
CDR3 protein: CASSPSNGGRLVQPQHF
clone size: -
V gene: TRBV11-3
J gene: TRBJ1-5
D gene: -